This T cell receptor (beta chain) is from a study of blood T cell repertoires in COVID-19. This CDR3 has 15 amino acids. V was cut by 0 bases and J by 6 bases, with 12 bases left in between. Germline V lookup: CDR1 SGHTA, CDR2 FQGNSA. Assay used: immunoSEQ multiplex PCR; TCRdb lists only in-frame clones, some missing. The data hold hundreds of thousands of clones, with approximately 89% observed a single time. The sequence was collected from an older woman with COVID-19, enrolled during active disease. The chain recombines TRBV7-2 with TRBJ2-1; the D gene is possibly TRBD2 (7 bases). Sequencing used peripheral blood. The CDR3 loop is CASSLAGGRGNEQFF. The CDR3 DNA follows: TGTGCCAGCAGCTTAGCGGGGGGGCGAGGCAATGAGCAGTTCTTC.